Each of the 8 T cell receptor beta chains below was sequenced from the same sample in a study of shared clonotypes between healthy human individuals. Method: immunoSEQ multiplex PCR; TCRdb's copy keeps in-frame clones and lacks some. The profile covers millions of clones, with approximately 95% appearing a single time and roughly 0.13% taken by the ten largest. Sequencing was done on a sample of naive CD4+ T cells sorted from blood. Subset of the sample: CD45RA+ positively selected. The receptors derive from a man younger than 35 in good health.

This clone turned up a few times. The sample carries other DNA sequences with the same CDR3. This sequence joins TRBV19 and TRBJ1-2; perhaps TRBD1 as D (5 bases). This CDR3 is 12 amino acids long. The V end lost 6 bases, the J end lost 2 bases, and 7 bases lay between the germline ends. Germline V gene data show CDR1 as LNHDA and CDR2 as SQIVND (reference sequence). The CDR3 region has the DNA TGTGCCAGTAGCCGGGACAACTATGGCTACACCTTC. It is translated as CASSRDNYGYTF.

The chain is built from TRBV4-3 and TRBJ2-7; 9 bases are shared with TRBD2. With V trimmed by 0 bases and J by 4 bases, 7 bases remained unmatched. The CDR3 spans 16 residues. Germline V lookup: CDR1 LGHNA, CDR2 YSLEER. The CDR3 region has the DNA TGCGCCAGCAGCCAAGATCGGGTGCGGGAGGGGTACGAGCAGTACTTC. It translates to CASSQDRVREGYEQYF.

The gene calls are TRBV7-2 and TRBJ2-1; D perhaps matches TRBD2 (6 bases). Germline lookup yields CDR1 SGHTA and CDR2 FQGNSA. Trimming removed 3 bases from V and 1 base from J, with 16 bases in between. CDR3 length: 17 amino acids. CDR3 sequence (DNA): TGTGCCAGCAGCTTTGGGAGGCGGGATACTTCCTACAATGAGCAGTTCTTC. Its protein product is CASSFGRRDTSYNEQFF. The full variable domain, with the rest looked up from reference TRBV7-2 and TRBJ2-1, is GAGVSQSPSNKVTEKGKDVELRCDPISGHTALYWYRQSLGQGLEFLIYFQGNSAPDKSGLPSDRFSAERTGGSVSTLTIQRTQQEDSAVYLCASSFGRRDTSYNEQFFGPGTRLTVL.

This clone was seen a single time. The CDR3, as DNA: TGTGCCAGCACCCGGATAGGAACCCTAGGAGGGGAGACCCAGTACTTC. Translating it yields CASTRIGTLGGETQYF. The genes are TRBV27 and TRBJ2-5, with a tentative D call TRBD2 (6 bases). This CDR3 has 16 amino acids. V lost 7 bases to trimming and J lost 5 bases, with 23 bases between them. Germline V gene data show CDR1 as MNHEY and CDR2 as SMNVEV (reference sequence).

The rearrangement links TRBV11-2 to TRBJ1-1, with a weak D call TRBD1 (5 bases). Trimming removed 5 bases from V and 2 bases from J, with 15 bases in between. Per germline, CDR1 SGHAT and CDR2 FQNNGV. The CDR3 sequence is 15 residues long. CDR3 coding DNA: TGTGCCAGCAGCAAGTCCGGGACTGTCAACACTGAAGCTTTCTTT. This sequence encodes CASSKSGTVNTEAFF.

The chain has TRBV7-8 and TRBJ1-3, with no clear D. V dropped 3 bases and J dropped 8 bases, with 11 bases sitting between them. From germline, CDR1 is SGHVS and CDR2 FQNEAQ. This CDR3 spans 13 amino acids. CDR3 in amino acids: CASSFPGIDTIYF. CDR3 coding DNA: TGTGCCAGCAGCTTCCCGGGTATAGACACCATATATTTT.

The V call is TRBV4-2, the J call TRBJ1-2; 9 bases line up with TRBD1. This CDR3 is built from 16 residues. V lost 3 bases, J lost 5 bases, and 10 bases stayed unmatched. CDR1 is LGHNA and CDR2 is YNFKEQ in the germline V gene. In DNA form, the CDR3 reads TGTGCCAGCAGCCAGTCGACCTGGGACAGGGAGTATGGCTACACCTTC. Translated, it gives CASSQSTWDREYGYTF.

This sequence joins TRBV5-1 and TRBJ2-5; unclear D gene. Per germline, CDR1 SGHRS and CDR2 YFSETQ. Trimming took 1 base from V and 4 from J, leaving 11 bases between them. This CDR3 has 14 residues. The CDR3 region has the DNA TGCGCCAGCAGCTTGAGGATCACCGGAGAGACCCAGTACTTC. Protein product: CASSLRITGETQYF.